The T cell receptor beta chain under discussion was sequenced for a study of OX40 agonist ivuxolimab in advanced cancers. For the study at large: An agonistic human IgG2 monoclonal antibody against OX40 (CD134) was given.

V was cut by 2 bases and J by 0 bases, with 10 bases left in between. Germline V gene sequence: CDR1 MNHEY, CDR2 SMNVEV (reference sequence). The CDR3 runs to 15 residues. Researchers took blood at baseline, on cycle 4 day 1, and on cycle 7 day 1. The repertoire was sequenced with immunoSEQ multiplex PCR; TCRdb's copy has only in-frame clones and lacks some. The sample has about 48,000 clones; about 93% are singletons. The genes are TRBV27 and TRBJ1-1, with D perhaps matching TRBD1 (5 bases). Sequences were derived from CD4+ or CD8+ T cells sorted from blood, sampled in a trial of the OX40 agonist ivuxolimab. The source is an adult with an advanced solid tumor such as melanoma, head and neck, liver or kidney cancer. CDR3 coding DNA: TGTGCCAGCAGTTTAGACAGCACATTGAACACTGAAGCTTTCTTT. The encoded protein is CASSLDSTLNTEAFF.